The 28 T cell receptor beta chains below come from one sample, sequenced in a study of blood T cells in healthy people across ages. PCR was performed a second time for about 7 to 11 cycles using a sample-barcoded 5' primer and a J-beta primer mix. Each CDR3 protein is one row after TCRdb ran MiXCR on the 5' RACE reads. The sample holds roughly 800,000 distinct CDR3 sequences; around 25% are singletons and the top ten take more than 8.5%. These same data were also listed under a study on T cells of mothers and their children.

Sample: blood. Receptors were obtained from a boy between 10 and 17 years old in good health.

CDR3 coding DNA: TGTGCCAGCAGGGGCTATGGCGGGACGGCCTACAATGAGCAGTTCTTC. Protein: CASRGYGGTAYNEQFF. The rearrangement joins TRBV12-3 or TRBV12-4 to TRBJ2-1; tentatively, D is TRBD2 (6 bases). The V end was cut by 6 bases, the J end by 2 bases, with 17 bases between. This CDR3 is 16 amino acids long.

In its sample, this clonotype was seen a few times. The J gene is TRBJ2-3, the V gene TRBV14; TRBD2 is a possible D gene (6 bases). CDR1 and CDR2 from the germline V gene are SGHDN and FVKESK. The CDR3 covers 15 residues. Trimming took 1 base from V and 0 from J, leaving 8 bases between them. The CDR3 DNA reads as TGTGCCAGCAGCCAAGGGGAGGAGAGCACAGATACGCAGTATTTT. Amino acid sequence: CASSQGEESTDTQYF.

V usage is TRBV7-3 and J usage is TRBJ2-3; 13 bases match TRBD2. The J segment lost 2 bases and the V segment lost 4 bases, leaving 6 bases of the junction unmatched. Germline V gives CDR1 SGHTA, CDR2 FQGTGA. The CDR3 extends over 17 amino acids. The CDR3 nucleotides read TGTGCCAGCAGCTCACCGACTAGCGGGAGGTACACAGATACGCAGTATTTT. The encoded protein is CASSSPTSGRYTDTQYF. Together with reference TRBV7-3 and TRBJ2-3, the CDR3 gives the full variable domain: GAGVSQTPSNKVTEKGKYVELRCDPISGHTALYWYRQSLGQGPEFLIYFQGTGAADDSGLPNDRFFAVRPEGSVSTLKIQRTERGDSAVYLCASSSPTSGRYTDTQYFGPGTRLTVL.

A remark on this clonotype: Germline is not matched at one junction end, which may reflect a read error. The chain couples TRBV29-1 to TRBJ1-1, with D maybe TRBD1 (6 bases). The CDR3 length is 13 residues. The V gene's germline CDR1 is SQVTM and CDR2 ANQGSEA. CDR3 nucleotide sequence: TGCAGCGTGGTTCTGTGGGGGGGCACTGGAGCTTTCTTT. It specifies CSVVLWGGTGAFF.

This clonotype was picked up a small number of times. The V and J genes are TRBV10-3 and TRBJ2-7; D may match TRBD1 or TRBD2 (6 bases each). The CDR3 extends over 13 amino acids. The V end lost 7 bases, the J end lost 2 bases, and 12 bases lay between the germline ends. CDR1 and CDR2 (germline): ENHRY, SYGVKD. The CDR3 loop is CAINPGATYEQYF. For the CDR3, the DNA is TGTGCCATCAATCCGGGGGCAACCTACGAGCAGTACTTC.

The chain carries TRBV20-1 and TRBJ2-1, with TRBD2 as a possible D gene (6 bases). V was clipped by 6 bases and J by 5 bases, with 17 bases between them. The CDR3 loop spans 14 amino acids. From germline, CDR1 is DFQATT and CDR2 SNEGSKA (reference sequence). The CDR3 here is CSARRDLLDNEQFF. For the CDR3, the DNA is TGCAGTGCAAGGAGGGACTTACTAGACAATGAGCAGTTCTTC.

This clonotype was observed a handful of times. The chain recombines TRBV29-1 with TRBJ2-5, with D possibly TRBD2 on 5 matching bases. Germline assignment: CDR1 SQVTM and CDR2 ANQGSEA. The CDR3 sequence is 14 residues long. V lost 0 bases, J lost 6 bases, and 14 bases lay in between. CDR3 bases: TGCAGCGTTGAAGAGGGCCGGGGTTGGCAGACCCAGTACTTC. Translation: CSVEEGRGWQTQYF.

J is TRBJ1-2 and V is TRBV6-1; perhaps TRBD1 as D (5 bases). CDR3 size: 12 residues. The ends were cut back, 8 bases at V and 2 bases at J, with 9 bases in the middle. The V gene's germline CDR1 is MNHNS and CDR2 SASEGT. For the CDR3, the DNA is TGTGCCAGCCGGGGGATCAACTATGGCTACACCTTC. Translating gives CASRGINYGYTF.

V is TRBV7-3 and J is TRBJ2-2; no clear D. The CDR3 runs to 15 residues. V lost 1 base and J lost 1, with 7 bases in between. Germline assignment: CDR1 SGHTA and CDR2 FQGTGA. CDR3 nucleotide sequence: TGTGCCAGCAGCTTAAATTTCGGGAACACCGGGGAGCTGTTTTTT. Protein: CASSLNFGNTGELFF.

Points on this clonotype: The junction differs from germline at one of its ends, possibly a read error. The J gene is TRBJ2-5, the V gene TRBV29-1; D is unresolved. The CDR3 covers 13 residues. The germline gives CDR1 SQVTM, CDR2 ANQGSEA. The CDR3 DNA follows: TGCAGCGTGCCTGTTGAGGAACAAGAGACCCGGTACTTC. It translates to CSVPVEEQETRYF.

There are a few counts of this clonotype. The chain has TRBV9 and TRBJ1-3; the D is unclear. Germline V gene lookup returns CDR1 SGDLS and CDR2 YYNGEE. This CDR3 has 15 residues. The V gene lost 2 bases and the J gene lost 0 bases, with 9 bases spanning the gap. As DNA, the CDR3 is TGTGCCAGCAGCGTGGCGTATACCTCTGGAAACACCATATATTTT. Amino acid sequence: CASSVAYTSGNTIYF.

This clonotype occurred a few times. The chain has TRBV4-1 and TRBJ2-3, with 13 bases matching TRBD2. V gave up 1 base and J gave up 5 bases; unmatched junction bases: 6. The CDR3 is 17 amino acids. CDR1 is MGHRA and CDR2 is YSYEKL in the germline V gene. CDR3 region: CASSQGGGLAGRDTQYF. The CDR3, as DNA: TGCGCCAGCAGCCAAGGAGGGGGACTAGCGGGAAGAGATACGCAGTATTTT.

This clonotype appeared a few times. This chain joins TRBV29-1 and TRBJ2-1; no firm D call. Matching the DNA end better, TRBJ2-5 makes the J call doubtful. CDR3 length: 12 residues. In germline, CDR1 is SQVTM, CDR2 ANQGSEA. CDR3 sequence: CSLRRGGETQYF. CDR3 DNA: TGCAGCTTAAGGAGAGGTGGGGAGACCCAGTACTTC.

V gene TRBV6-5 combines with J gene TRBJ1-1, with 10 bases matching TRBD1. Germline-derived CDR1 and CDR2 are MNHEY and SVGAGI. This CDR3 is built from 15 residues. The V gene end was trimmed by 7 bases and the J gene end by 4 bases; junction bases not matched to a gene: 9. The CDR3 nucleotides are TGTGCCAGCATACACCGGGACAGGGGTTTCACTGAAGCTTTCTTT. Its translation: CASIHRDRGFTEAFF.

This sequence joins TRBV3-1 and TRBJ2-7, with 12 bases aligning to TRBD2. The germline gives CDR1 LGHDT, CDR2 YNNKEL (reference sequence). CDR3 length: 14 residues. Germline trimming cut 3 bases from V and 7 bases from J; bases unmatched to any gene: 4. The CDR3 spells CASSHAGTSGEQYF. In DNA, the CDR3 is TGTGCCAGCAGCCACGCCGGGACTAGCGGGGAGCAGTACTTC.

Only a few counts were recorded for this clonotype. The chain recombines TRBV28 with TRBJ2-7; no clear D gene. CDR3 length: 12 residues. Germline V CDR1 and CDR2: MDHEN, SYDVKM. V lost 1 base and J 6 bases, leaving 7 bases between the germline ends. The CDR3 loop is CASSLSSLEQYF. DNA of the CDR3: TGTGCCAGCAGTTTATCCTCCCTCGAGCAGTACTTC.

The gene calls are TRBV6-6 and TRBJ2-2; tentative D call: TRBD1 (6 bases). Germline V gene lookup returns CDR1 MNHNY and CDR2 SVGAGI (reference sequence). V was cut by 7 bases and J by 2 bases, with 11 bases left in between. This CDR3 is built from 14 residues. Here the CDR3 reads CASIGQTNTGELFF. The CDR3 region has the DNA TGTGCCAGCATCGGACAGACTAACACCGGGGAGCTGTTTTTT.

This chain connects TRBV7-6 to TRBJ1-1; no clear D gene. CDR1 SGHVS and CDR2 FNYEAQ come from the germline V gene. This CDR3 contains 16 residues. The V and J ends lost 2 bases and 2 bases respectively, with 15 bases between them. The CDR3 DNA reads as TGTGCCAGCAGCTTATTCGGAGGGCGGGTAAACACTGAAGCTTTCTTT. Its translation is CASSLFGGRVNTEAFF.

This clonotype was counted between two and nine times. This chain joins TRBV29-1 and TRBJ2-7; D might be TRBD2 (6 bases). Germline CDR1 is SQVTM and CDR2 is ANQGSEA. The CDR3 runs to 15 residues. V shed 5 bases and J shed 6 bases, with 23 bases lying between them. The CDR3 loop is CSVIPRLASSVEQYF. The CDR3 DNA reads TGCAGCGTTATCCCGAGGCTAGCGAGTTCGGTCGAGCAGTACTTC.

This chain links TRBV28 with TRBJ2-1; D is perhaps TRBD1 (9 bases). The CDR3 covers 17 residues. Trimming cost V 4 bases and J 8 bases, with 24 bases left between them. Germline CDR1 is MDHEN and CDR2 is SYDVKM. The CDR3 region is CASSYDLGTGRGDEQFF. The DNA for the CDR3 is TGTGCCAGCAGTTATGACCTAGGGACAGGGCGGGGGGATGAGCAGTTCTTC.

CDR3 sequence: CASSQTQGAYEQYF. Here the CDR3 DNA reads TGTGCCAGCAGCCAAACACAGGGGGCCTACGAGCAGTACTTC. The chain uses TRBV3-1 and TRBJ2-5, with 8 bases matching TRBD1. TRBJ2-7 matches the DNA end more closely, so the J call is doubtful. The length of the CDR3 is 14 residues. Germline assignment: CDR1 LGHDT and CDR2 YNNKEL (reference sequence).

This chain uses TRBV27 with TRBJ2-1; 9 nucleotides align to TRBD2. CDR1 is MNHEY, CDR2 SMNVEV, per germline (reference sequence). CDR3 length: 14 amino acids. Trimming took 3 bases from V and 9 from J; bases not matched to a gene: 6. The CDR3 is CASSFSGTSSEQFF. DNA of the CDR3: TGTGCCAGCAGTTTTTCCGGGACTAGCAGTGAGCAGTTCTTC.

This clonotype was counted once. V gene TRBV20-1 combines with J gene TRBJ2-1; the D gene is possibly TRBD1 (7 bases). Deletions cut 4 bases from V and 7 bases from J, with 11 bases between. CDR3 size: 12 residues. Germline CDR1 is DFQATT and CDR2 is SNEGSKA (reference sequence). The DNA of the CDR3 is TGCAGTGCTACCCAGGGGGGAAATGAGCAGTTCTTC. It translates to CSATQGGNEQFF.

V and J are TRBV29-1 and TRBJ2-7; D tentatively fits TRBD1 or TRBD2 (6 bases each). CDR3 length: 12 amino acids. With 5 bases removed from V and 3 bases from J, the gap between germline ends came to 11 bases. The germline V gene has CDR1 SQVTM and CDR2 ANQGSEA. In DNA form, the CDR3 reads TGCAGCGTTCCCGGGGGCTGCTACGAGCAGTACTTC. Its protein product is CSVPGGCYEQYF.

The CDR3 sequence: CSFVGGVAKNIQYF. CDR3 sequence (DNA): TGCAGCTTCGTCGGTGGGGTAGCCAAAAACATTCAGTACTTC. The gene calls are TRBV29-1 and TRBJ2-4; no firm D call. This CDR3 comprises 14 residues. V dropped 8 bases and J dropped 0 bases, with 14 bases sitting between them. The V gene's germline CDR1 is SQVTM and CDR2 ANQGSEA.

The V and J genes are TRBV11-2 and TRBJ2-1; 12 bases agree with TRBD2. V was clipped by 6 bases and J by 2 bases; unmatched bases: 17. This CDR3 comprises 20 residues. Germline V gene sequence: CDR1 SGHAT, CDR2 FQNNGV. The CDR3 bases are TGTGCCAGCAGTACAATCGGGACTAGCGGGCACCACTACCCCTACAATGAGCAGTTCTTC. Residues: CASSTIGTSGHHYPYNEQFF.

This clonotype was seen more than once but under ten times. This chain connects TRBV5-1 to TRBJ2-1; 8 nucleotides agree with TRBD1. Germline CDR1 SGHRS, CDR2 YFSETQ. The CDR3 sequence is 18 residues long. Trimming at V came to 3 bases and at J to 5 bases, leaving 16 bases not matched to a gene. The CDR3 is CASSSEGQDWWLHNEQFF. In DNA, the CDR3 is TGCGCCAGCAGCTCCGAGGGACAGGATTGGTGGCTACACAATGAGCAGTTCTTC.

The chain uses TRBV28 and TRBJ2-5; the match to TRBD2 covers 7 bases. The CDR3 is 17 amino acids. Germline CDR1 reads MDHEN; CDR2 reads SYDVKM. V lost 6 bases to trimming and J lost 3 bases; unmatched junction nucleotides: 16. Here the CDR3 reads CASRFTERLAEKETQYF. CDR3 coding DNA: TGTGCCAGCAGGTTTACAGAGCGCCTAGCGGAGAAAGAGACCCAGTACTTC.